Reported below is one T cell receptor (beta chain). The target of this receptor is not known. Base qualities were left out, and no much larger clone turns up one base away. The time point label for this specimen denotes: about 28 days (+/-7) after the second vaccine dose. AZD1222 recipients whose second dose came at about 4 weeks and those whose second dose came at about 12 weeks were combined into one group, since spike-specific TCR depth and breadth did not differ between the two schedules. Samples from vaccinated people were obtained from the UK trials COV001 and COV002, which included a single-blind randomized controlled phase 2/3 trial of AZD1222 (ChAdOx1 nCoV-19) in healthy adults. Trial participant PBMC samples were collected at day 0 and day 28 after the second dose for TCRbeta chain sequencing. The sample originates from a study of T cell responses to AZD1222 COVID-19 vaccine (dated by TCRdb to about 2021). Concerning the study at large: TCR sequencing was performed for 230 to 250 trial participants, of whom about 210 were given two doses of AZD1222 and around 25 were given two doses of MenACWY control vaccine. Trial participants were enrolled into age subgroups of 18-55, 56-69 and 70-plus years, which contained around 150, 29 and 61 TCR-sequenced participants, respectively. The paper as a whole reports these results and caveats: Conclusions about previously exposed vaccinees are limited because only six or seven AZD1222 recipients were SARS-CoV-2 seropositive at baseline. Because no day 14 peak-response samples were available, the repertoires could be characterized only after the peak T cell response. Reportedly, almost half of the unique spike-specific TCRs recognized epitopes lying outside the regions that are mutated in the B.1.351 and B.1.1.7 variants. Most participants were white British and females outnumbered males, and the authors suggested that clonal diversity may have been underestimated. A significant rise in spike-specific TCR breadth and depth was observed after two AZD1222 doses relative to day 0 and relative to MenACWY recipients. The vaccine-associated CD4 TCRs covered the entire spike protein, and the dominant responses fell in regions 160-218 and 743-854. The 56-69-year group was small, and its depth increase did not reach significance, likely because of low power.

Spanning cysteine to phenylalanine, the CDR3 consists of 13 amino acids. CDR3 DNA only is kept here, 39 bases in frame from base 1. Per the germline V gene, SGHTA is the CDR1 and FQGNSA is the CDR2. V is cut by 0 bases and J by 11 bases, and the space between the germline ends is 11 bases. The CDR3 regions of human TCRbeta chains were subjected to immunosequencing. The study's own analysis went as follows. TCRs in the repertoires were compared against a reference library of SARS-CoV-2-specific TCRs that had been generated with the MIRA antigen-specificity platform. Breadth meant the fraction of unique TCRs that were SARS-CoV-2-associated, whereas depth meant the fraction of total T cells that were SARS-CoV-2-associated. Using the MIRA data, every spike-specific TCR was mapped to the spike region that the TCR reacted to and assigned to either a CD4 or a CD8 class. Log10-transformed breadth and depth values were compared by one-way ANOVA with Sidak's multiple comparisons tests. This immuneACCESS table, as held by TCRdb, lists in-frame sequences with V and J called but not all clones. Of the missing ones, under half trace to an unresolved V gene in checked studies; the others have no known cause. V and J calls plus clone size are reproduced from that table; the DNA served to infer D and trimming. Here the sample has some 150,000 clones; about 88% occur a single time. Together, the top ten hold 3.1% of the sample.

The receptor's source is an adult who received the AZD1222 COVID-19 vaccine. The sample in question was peripheral blood, obtained 28 days after the second AZD1222 dose. In this chain, TRBV7-2 is recombined with TRBJ2-1, with TRBD2 perhaps the D gene, on 5 matching bases. This receptor has the CDR3 CASSLALSGKQFF. The sequenced DNA is TGTGCCAGCAGCTTAGCTCTTTCGGGGAAGCAGTTCTTC.